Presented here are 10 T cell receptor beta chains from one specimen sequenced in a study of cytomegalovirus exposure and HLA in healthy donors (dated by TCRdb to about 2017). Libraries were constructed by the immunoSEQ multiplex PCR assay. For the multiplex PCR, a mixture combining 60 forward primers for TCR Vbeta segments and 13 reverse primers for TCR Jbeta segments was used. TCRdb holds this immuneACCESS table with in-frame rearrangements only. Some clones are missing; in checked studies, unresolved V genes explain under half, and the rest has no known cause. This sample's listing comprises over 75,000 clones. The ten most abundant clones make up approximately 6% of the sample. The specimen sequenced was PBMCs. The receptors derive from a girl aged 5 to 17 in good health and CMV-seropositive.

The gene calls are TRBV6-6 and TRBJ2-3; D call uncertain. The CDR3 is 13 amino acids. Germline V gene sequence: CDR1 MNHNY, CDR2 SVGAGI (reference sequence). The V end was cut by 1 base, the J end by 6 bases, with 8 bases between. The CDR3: CASSYLAFDTQYF. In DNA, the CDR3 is TGTGCCAGCAGTTACTTGGCTTTTGATACGCAGTATTTT.

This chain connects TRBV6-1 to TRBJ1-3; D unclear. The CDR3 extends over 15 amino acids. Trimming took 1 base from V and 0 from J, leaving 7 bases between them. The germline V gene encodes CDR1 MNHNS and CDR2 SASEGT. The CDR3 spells CASSEDPHSGNTIYF. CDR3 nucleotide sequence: TGTGCCAGCAGTGAAGATCCACACTCTGGAAACACCATATATTTT.

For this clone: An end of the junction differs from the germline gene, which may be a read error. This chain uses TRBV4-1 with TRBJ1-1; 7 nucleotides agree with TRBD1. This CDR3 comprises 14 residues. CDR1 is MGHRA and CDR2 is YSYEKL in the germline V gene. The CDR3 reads CASSQGNPGTEDFF. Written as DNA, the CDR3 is TGCGCCAGCAGCCAAGGAAACCCCGGGACAGAAGATTTCTTT.

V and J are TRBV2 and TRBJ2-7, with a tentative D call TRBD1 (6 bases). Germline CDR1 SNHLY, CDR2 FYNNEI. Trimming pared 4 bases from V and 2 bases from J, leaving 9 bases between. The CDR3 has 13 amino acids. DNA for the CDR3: TGTGCCAGCAGTGGGACAGTAACCTACGAGCAGTACGTC. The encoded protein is CASSGTVTYEQYV.

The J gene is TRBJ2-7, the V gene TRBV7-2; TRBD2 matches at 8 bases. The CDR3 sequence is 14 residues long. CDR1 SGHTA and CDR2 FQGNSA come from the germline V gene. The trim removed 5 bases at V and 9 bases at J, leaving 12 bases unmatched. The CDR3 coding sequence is TGTGCCAGCAGCCAGAGCGGGGGCCCCTCTGGGCAGTACGTC. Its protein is CASSQSGGPSGQYV.

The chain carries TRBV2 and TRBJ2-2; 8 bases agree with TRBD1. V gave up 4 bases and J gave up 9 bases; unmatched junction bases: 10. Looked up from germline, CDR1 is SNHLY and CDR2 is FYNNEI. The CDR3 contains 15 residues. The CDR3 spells CASSVAGQGRRELFF. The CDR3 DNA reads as TGTGCCAGCAGTGTGGCCGGACAGGGAAGAAGGGAGCTGTTTTTT.

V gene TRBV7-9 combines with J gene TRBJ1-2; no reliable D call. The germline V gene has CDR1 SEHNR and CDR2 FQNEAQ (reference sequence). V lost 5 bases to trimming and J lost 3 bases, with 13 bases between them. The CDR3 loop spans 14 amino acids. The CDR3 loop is CASSHNMIDYGYTF. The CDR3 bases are TGTGCCAGCAGCCACAACATGATTGACTATGGCTACACCTTC.

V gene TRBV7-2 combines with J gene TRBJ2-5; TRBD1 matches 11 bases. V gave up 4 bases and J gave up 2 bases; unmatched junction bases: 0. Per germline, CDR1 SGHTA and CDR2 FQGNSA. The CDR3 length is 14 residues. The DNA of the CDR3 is TGTGCCAGCAGCTGGGACAGGGGGCAAGAGACCCAGTACTTC. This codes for CASSWDRGQETQYF.

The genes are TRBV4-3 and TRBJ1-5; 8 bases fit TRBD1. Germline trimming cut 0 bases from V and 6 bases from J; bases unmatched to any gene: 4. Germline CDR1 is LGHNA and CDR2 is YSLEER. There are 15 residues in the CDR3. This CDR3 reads CASSQDRTGRQPQHF. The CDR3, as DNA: TGCGCCAGCAGCCAAGATAGGACAGGGCGTCAGCCCCAGCATTTT.

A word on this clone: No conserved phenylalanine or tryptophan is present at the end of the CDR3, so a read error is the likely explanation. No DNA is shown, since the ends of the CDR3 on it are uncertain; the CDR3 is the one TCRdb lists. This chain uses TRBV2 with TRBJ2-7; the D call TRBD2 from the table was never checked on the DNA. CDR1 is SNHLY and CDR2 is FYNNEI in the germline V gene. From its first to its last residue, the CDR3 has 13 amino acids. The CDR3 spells CASSERGAWAPMA.